Listed below are T cell receptor beta chains from one sample, sequenced in a study of T cell repertoires in cytomegalovirus infection. MiXCR, applied by TCRdb to the reads, yields one record per CDR3 protein. The table has fewer than 350,000 distinct CDR3 sequences, over 7.5% seen once. Source material: PBMCs. These receptors all stem from a human donor in good health (CMV status not recorded). Some clones in this sample may be carry-over from other donors' samples. Each CDR3 is given with its conserved first and last residue. The order of the fields is CDR3 protein, CDR3 DNA, V gene, D gene, J gene, CDR3 length, clone size. The D gene is left open where the match is weak. Expanded clones get a size class; other rows say once, few or many, or leave the size out.

CASRRGTSGASYNEQFF,TGTGCCAGCAGGAGGGGGACTAGCGGAGCTTCCTACAATGAGCAGTTCTTC,TRBV28,TRBD2,TRBJ2-1,17,few
CATSPRTLFNEQFF,TGTGCCACCAGCCCCCGGACTCTATTCAATGAGCAGTTCTTC,TRBV15,-,TRBJ2-1,14,-
CSVEVPTGGSGNTIYF,TGCAGCGTTGAAGTCCCTACAGGGGGATCGGGAAACACCATATATTTT,TRBV29-1,TRBD1,TRBJ1-3,16,many
CASSLAYPRETQYF,TGTGCCAGCAGCTTAGCTTACCCCCGAGAGACCCAGTACTTC,TRBV7-2,-,TRBJ2-5,14,few
CASSFPTSGGAYNEQFF,TGTGCCAGCAGCTTCCCGACTAGCGGGGGGGCCTACAATGAGCAGTTCTTC,TRBV7-2,TRBD2,TRBJ2-1,17,-
CASSPSTGGTRNTEAFF,TGTGCCAGCAGTCCCTCGACAGGGGGGACAAGGAACACTGAAGCTTTCTTT,TRBV12-3/TRBV12-4,TRBD1,TRBJ1-1,17,few
CATSMTLAHEQFF,TGTGCCACCAGCATGACACTAGCGCATGAGCAGTTCTTC,TRBV15,TRBD2,TRBJ2-1,13,-
CASRAGTDTQYF,TGTGCCAGCAGGGCTGGCACAGATACGCAGTATTTT,TRBV7-2,-,TRBJ2-3,12,many
CSARFELSETQYF,TGCAGTGCTAGATTCGAGCTGTCGGAGACCCAGTACTTC,TRBV20-1,-,TRBJ2-5,13,-
CASSTLDSSSTDTQYF,TGTGCCAGCAGCACACTGGACAGTTCTAGCACAGATACGCAGTATTTT,TRBV7-2,-,TRBJ2-3,16,-
CASSQDPRGTEAFF,TGCGCCAGCAGCCAAGATCCCCGGGGGACTGAAGCTTTCTTT,TRBV4-3,-,TRBJ1-1,14,few
CASSYPPTGVGGSPLHF,TGTGCCAGTAGTTACCCACCAACAGGGGTAGGAGGTTCACCCCTCCACTTT,TRBV19,TRBD1,TRBJ1-6,17,few
CASRSGNTIYF,TGTGCCAGCAGGAGTGGAAACACCATATATTTT,TRBV11-2,-,TRBJ1-3,11,many